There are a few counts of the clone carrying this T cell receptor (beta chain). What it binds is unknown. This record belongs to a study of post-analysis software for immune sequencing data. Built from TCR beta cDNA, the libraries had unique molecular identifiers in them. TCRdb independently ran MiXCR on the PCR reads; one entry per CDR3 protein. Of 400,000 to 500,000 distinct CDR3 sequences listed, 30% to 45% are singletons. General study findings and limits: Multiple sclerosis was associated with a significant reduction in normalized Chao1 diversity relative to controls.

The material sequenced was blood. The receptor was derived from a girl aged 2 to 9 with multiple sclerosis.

This CDR3 reads CASSHQARGNTEAFF. The CDR3 DNA follows: TGTGCCAGCAGCCATCAGGCGCGCGGGAACACTGAAGCTTTCTTT. The chain employs TRBV4-2 and TRBJ1-1; no clear D. The CDR3 covers 15 residues. V was pared by 3 bases and J by 1 base, with 12 bases between. Germline CDR1 is LGHNA and CDR2 is YNFKEQ.